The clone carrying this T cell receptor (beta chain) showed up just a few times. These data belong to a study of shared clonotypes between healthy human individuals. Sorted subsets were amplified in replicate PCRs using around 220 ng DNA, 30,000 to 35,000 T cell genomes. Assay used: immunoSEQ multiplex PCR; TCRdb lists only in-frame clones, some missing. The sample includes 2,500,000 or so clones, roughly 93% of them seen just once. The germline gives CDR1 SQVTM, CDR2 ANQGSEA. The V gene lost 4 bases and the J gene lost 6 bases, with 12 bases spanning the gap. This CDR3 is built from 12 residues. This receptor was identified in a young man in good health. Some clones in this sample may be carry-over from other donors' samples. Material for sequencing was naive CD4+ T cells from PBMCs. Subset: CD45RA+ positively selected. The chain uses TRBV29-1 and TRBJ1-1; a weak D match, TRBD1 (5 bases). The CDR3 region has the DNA TGCAGCGTTGCAGGGCCAGCGGCTGAAGCTTTCTTT. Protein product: CSVAGPAAEAFF.